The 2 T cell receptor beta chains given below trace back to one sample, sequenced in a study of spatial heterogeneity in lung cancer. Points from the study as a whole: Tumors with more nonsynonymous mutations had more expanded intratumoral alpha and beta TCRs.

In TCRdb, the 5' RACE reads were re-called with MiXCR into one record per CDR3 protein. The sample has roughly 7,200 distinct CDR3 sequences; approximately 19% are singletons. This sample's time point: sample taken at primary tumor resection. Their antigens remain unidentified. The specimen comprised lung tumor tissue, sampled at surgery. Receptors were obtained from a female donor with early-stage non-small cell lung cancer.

The CDR3 DNA reads as TGCGCCAGCAGCCCGGGGACAGGCAGGGGTGAAAAACTGTTTTTT. Protein: CASSPGTGRGEKLFF. The chain uses TRBV4-1 and TRBJ1-4, with 8 nucleotides matching TRBD1. V shed 4 bases and J 7 bases; nucleotides not matched to a gene: 8. The CDR3 sequence is 15 residues long. CDR1 is MGHRA, CDR2 YSYEKL, per germline.

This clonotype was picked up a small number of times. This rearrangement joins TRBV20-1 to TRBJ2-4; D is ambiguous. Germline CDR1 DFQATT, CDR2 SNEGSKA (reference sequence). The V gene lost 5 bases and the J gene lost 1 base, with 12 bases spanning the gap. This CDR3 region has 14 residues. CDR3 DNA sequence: TGCAGTGCTCCCCTGAGTCTCGCCAAAAACATTCAGTACTTC. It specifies CSAPLSLAKNIQYF.